This TCR beta chain is drawn from a study of T cells expressing NK-cell markers. About the research overall: Repertoire data for TCR beta were derived from sorted T cells (CD3+CD56+NKG2C+, CD3+CD56+NKG2C- and CD3+CD56-NKG2C+).

Germline V gene data show CDR1 as SQVTM and CDR2 as ANQGSEA. This CDR3 is 13 amino acids long. From its re-call of the 5' RACE reads, TCRdb lists each CDR3 protein once, without DNA. The sample holds approximately 420,000 distinct CDR3 sequences. This sequence joins TRBV29-1 and TRBJ1-1; the TCRdb call, TRBD1, lacks DNA for checking. The sample was blood T cells: a sorted CD56 or NKG2C T cell subset, CD4+ or CD8+ T cells, or bulk PBMC T cells (not recorded which). This clonotype was obtained from a woman in her forties or fifties in good health. The CDR3 is CSVEPTGLGEAFF.